The rows below give T cell receptor beta chains drawn from one sample of a study of CXCR3-negative and CXCR3-positive naive CD8 T cells. From the 5' RACE reads, TCRdb lists one entry per CDR3 protein and no DNA. The sample table sets out about 45,000 distinct CDR3 sequences. Sequenced input: naive CXCR3- CD8+ T cells from blood. These receptors were collected from a human donor in good health. Some clones in this sample may be carry-over from other donors' samples. The CDR3 runs from the conserved cysteine through the conserved F or W.

v_gene	j_gene	CDR3aa
TRBV7-2	TRBJ2-7	CASSFGGIYEQYF
TRBV20-1	TRBJ1-2	CSAGDSYNYGYTF
TRBV2	TRBJ2-1	CASQGLAFRNEQFF
TRBV12-3/TRBV12-4	TRBJ2-1	CASSSQGGRSNEQFF
TRBV6-2/TRBV6-3	TRBJ2-3	CASSSSVPGPGSYTQYF
TRBV21-1	TRBJ2-5	CASSKQCTGGVETQYF
TRBV5-1	TRBJ2-2	CASSLYITGGYTGELFF
TRBV28	TRBJ2-7	CASSSRTAPYEQYF
TRBV7-2	TRBJ2-7	CASSLRYIGGADEQYF
TRBV29-1	TRBJ2-1	CSVEGLTAYNEQFF
TRBV3-1	TRBJ2-5	CASSQGSGDQETQYF
TRBV7-6	TRBJ2-2	CASSLRTGGYTGELFF
TRBV29-1	TRBJ2-5	CSVELRTGGRETQYF
TRBV7-6	TRBJ2-7	CASSLEGLAGVPEQYF
TRBV27	TRBJ1-1	CASSLMGPNTEAFF
TRBV29-1	TRBJ2-1	CSAEEGLGYNEQFF
TRBV29-1	TRBJ2-1	CSVDGLAALNEQFF
TRBV4-1	TRBJ2-5	CASSARLADEETQYF
TRBV6-5	TRBJ2-5	CASQGVADLQETQYF
TRBV12-3/TRBV12-4	TRBJ2-1	CASSLEEGSNEQFF
TRBV4-3	TRBJ2-3	CASSPGQRTADTQYF
TRBV20-1	TRBJ2-7	CSARDISQGASEQYF
TRBV28	TRBJ2-7	CASSLAYEQYF
TRBV28	TRBJ2-7	CASSLGTGIGQYF
TRBV4-2	TRBJ2-7	CASSGGSAYEQYF
TRBV28	TRBJ1-2	CASSDQNSYGYTF
TRBV11-2	TRBJ2-5	CASSSFQGYQETQYF
TRBV29-1	TRBJ2-1	CSEAGGPGNEQFF
TRBV28	TRBJ2-1	CASSGVTEQFF
TRBV12-3/TRBV12-4	TRBJ2-3	CASSLSDLNLGHQYF
TRBV6-5	TRBJ2-2	CASSRLYTGELFF
TRBV29-1	TRBJ2-7	CSVEDRDEQYF
TRBV29-1	TRBJ2-7	CSVLGLDSYEQYF
TRBV20-1	TRBJ2-5	CSARAGDSQETQYF
TRBV28	TRBJ2-2	CASRTTLAGAYTGELFF